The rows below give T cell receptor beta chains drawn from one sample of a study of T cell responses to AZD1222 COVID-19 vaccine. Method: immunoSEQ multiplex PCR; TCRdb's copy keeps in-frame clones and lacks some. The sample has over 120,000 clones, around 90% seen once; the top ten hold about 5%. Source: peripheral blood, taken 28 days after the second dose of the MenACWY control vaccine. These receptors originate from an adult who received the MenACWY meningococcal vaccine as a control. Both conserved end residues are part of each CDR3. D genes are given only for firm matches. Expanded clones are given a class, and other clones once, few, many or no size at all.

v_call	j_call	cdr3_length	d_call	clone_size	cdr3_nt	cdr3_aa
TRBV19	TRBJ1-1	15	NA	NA	TGTGCCAGTAGTATAGAGGGCAGGGCTAACACTGAAGCTTTCTTT	CASSIEGRANTEAFF
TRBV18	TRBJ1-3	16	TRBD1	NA	TGTGCCAGCTCACCGGGACAGGGGCACTCTGGAAACACCATATATTTT	CASSPGQGHSGNTIYF
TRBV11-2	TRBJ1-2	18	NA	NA	TGTGCCAGCAGCTTAGACGGGCTAGGGGTTGGGGATAACTATGGCTACACCTTC	CASSLDGLGVGDNYGYTF
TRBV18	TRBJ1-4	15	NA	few	TGTGCCAGCTCACCATTTTTAGGGGGGCAGGAAAAACTGTTTTTT	CASSPFLGGQEKLFF
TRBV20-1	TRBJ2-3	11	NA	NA	TGCAGTGCTGACAACACAGATACGCAGTATTTT	CSADNTDTQYF
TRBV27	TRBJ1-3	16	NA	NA	TGTGCCAGCAGTTTAATCCCCCCGGACACGGGAAACACCATATATTTT	CASSLIPPDTGNTIYF
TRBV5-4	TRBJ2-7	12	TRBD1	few	TGTGCCACCCAGGACAGGGCCTACGAGCAGTACTTC	CATQDRAYEQYF
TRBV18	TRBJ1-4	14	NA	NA	TGTGCCAGCTCACCACCCGGGGACGCTGAAAAACTGTTTTTT	CASSPPGDAEKLFF
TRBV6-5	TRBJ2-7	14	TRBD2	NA	TGTGCCAGCAGTTACCTAGCGGGCGCCTACGAGCAGTACTTC	CASSYLAGAYEQYF
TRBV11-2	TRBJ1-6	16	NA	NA	TGTGCCAGCAGCCAGGGCAGGGGCTCCTATAATTCACCCCTCCACTTT	CASSQGRGSYNSPLHF
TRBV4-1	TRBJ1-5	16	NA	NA	TGCGCCAGCAGCCAAGAACGGGGGGCAGTAGTGCAGCCCCAGCATTTT	CASSQERGAVVQPQHF
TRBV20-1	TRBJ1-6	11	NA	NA	TGCAGTGCTAGAGTAGGATCACCCCTCCACTTT	CSARVGSPLHF
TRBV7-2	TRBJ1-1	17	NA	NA	TGTGCCAGCAGCTTGAATGCCGGGACGGCGGTGCGGGGTGAAGCTTTCTTT	CASSLNAGTAVRGEAFF
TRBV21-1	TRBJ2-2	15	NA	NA	TGTGCCAGCAGCCCACAGACAGGGGTTGACGGGGAGCTGTTTTTT	CASSPQTGVDGELFF
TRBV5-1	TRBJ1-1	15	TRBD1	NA	TGCGCCAGCAGCTCTTCAGGACAGGGGGGGACTGAAGCTTTCTTT	CASSSSGQGGTEAFF
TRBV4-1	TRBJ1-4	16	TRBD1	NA	TGCGCCAGCAGCCAAAGACAGGGGTTATCTAATGAAAAACTGTTTTTT	CASSQRQGLSNEKLFF
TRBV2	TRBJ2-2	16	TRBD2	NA	TGTGCCAGCAGTGATCTTGCGGGGGGCTCTACCGGGGAGCTGTTTTTT	CASSDLAGGSTGELFF
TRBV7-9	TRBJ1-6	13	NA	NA	TGTGCCAGCAGCCCTATTAGTAATTCACCCCTCCACTTT	CASSPISNSPLHF
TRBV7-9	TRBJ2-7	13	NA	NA	TGTGCCAGCAGCCCCCCGGGGGACCACGAGCAGTACTTC	CASSPPGDHEQYF
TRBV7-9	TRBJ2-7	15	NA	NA	TGTGCCAGCAGCTTAGGCCAGGGTGTGTCCTACGAGCAGTACTTC	CASSLGQGVSYEQYF
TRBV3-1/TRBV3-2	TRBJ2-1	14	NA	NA	TGTGCCAGCAGTCGGACAAGGATGGGGAATGAGCAGTTCTTC	CASSRTRMGNEQFF
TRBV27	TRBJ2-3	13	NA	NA	TGTGCCAGCAGTTTATCCCTCCCAGATACGCAGTATTTT	CASSLSLPDTQYF
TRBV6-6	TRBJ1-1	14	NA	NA	TGTGCCAGCAGTCACCAAGGGGGAAACACTGAAGCTTTCTTT	CASSHQGGNTEAFF
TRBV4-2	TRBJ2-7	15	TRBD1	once	TGTGCCAGCAGCCAAGCCGGGACAGTCTCCTACGAGCAGTACTTC	CASSQAGTVSYEQYF
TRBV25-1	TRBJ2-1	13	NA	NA	TGTGCCAGCGAAGGGACCGTTAGGTATGAGCAGTTCTTC	CASEGTVRYEQFF
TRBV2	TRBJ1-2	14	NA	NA	TGTGCCAGCAGTGACCGATCGTTCCTTGGTGGCTACACCTTC	CASSDRSFLGGYTF
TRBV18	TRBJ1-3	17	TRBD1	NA	TGTGCCAGCTCACCACGCGTGGACAGGGGTACTGGAAACACCATATATTTT	CASSPRVDRGTGNTIYF
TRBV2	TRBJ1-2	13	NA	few	TGTGCCAGCGCGTCGGGAAGGCGGGTTGGCTACACCTTC	CASASGRRVGYTF
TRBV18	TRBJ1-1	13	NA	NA	TGTGCCAGCTCACCCGGAGTAAACACTGAAGCTTTCTTT	CASSPGVNTEAFF
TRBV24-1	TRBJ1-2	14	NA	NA	TGTGCCACCAGTGACCTGTCAGGGGTATATGGCTACACCTTC	CATSDLSGVYGYTF
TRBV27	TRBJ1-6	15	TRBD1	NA	TGTGCCAGCAGTCCCCGGGACAGATTCCTCTCACCCCTCCACTTT	CASSPRDRFLSPLHF
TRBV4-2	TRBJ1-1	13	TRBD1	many	TGTGCCAGCAGCCCGCGACAGGGGACTGAAGCTTTCTTT	CASSPRQGTEAFF
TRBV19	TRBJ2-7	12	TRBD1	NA	TGTGCCAGTAGGGACAGGGACCACGAGCAGTACTTC	CASRDRDHEQYF
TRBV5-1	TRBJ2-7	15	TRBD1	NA	TGCGCCAGCAGCTTGGGCCTGGGACAGGGGTACGAGCAGTACTTC	CASSLGLGQGYEQYF
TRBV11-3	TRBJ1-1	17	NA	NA	TGTGCCAGCAGCTTAGGAACACCGGAGTACGTGGACACTGAAGCTTTCTTT	CASSLGTPEYVDTEAFF
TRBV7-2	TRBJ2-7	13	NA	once	TGTGCCAGCAGCTTAGGCAGGGAATACGAGCAGTACTTC	CASSLGREYEQYF
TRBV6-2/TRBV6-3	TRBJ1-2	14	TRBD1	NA	TGTGCCAGCAGTTCCAAAGGGACAGGGTTTGGCTACACCTTC	CASSSKGTGFGYTF
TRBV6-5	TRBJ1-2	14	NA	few	TGTGCCAGCAGTTATGGGCAGGAGACCTATGGCTACACCTTC	CASSYGQETYGYTF
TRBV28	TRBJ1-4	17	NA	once	TGTGCCAGCAGATACAGGGTAGGGCGTCGCACTAATGAAAAACTGTTTTTT	CASRYRVGRRTNEKLFF
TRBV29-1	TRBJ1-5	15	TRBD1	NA	TGCAGCGTATGGGACAGGGGTTTTAGTAATCAGCCCCAGCATTTT	CSVWDRGFSNQPQHF
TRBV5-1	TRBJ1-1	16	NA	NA	TGCGCCAGCAGCTTGACGCCAGCTTCTATGAACACTGAAGCTTTCTTT	CASSLTPASMNTEAFF
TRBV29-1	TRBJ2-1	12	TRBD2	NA	TGCAGCGTTGTACTAGCGGGGGGGCATCTTCTCTTC	CSVVLAGGHLLF
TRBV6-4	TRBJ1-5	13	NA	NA	TGTGCCAGCAGTAACAGGGTCAATCAGCCCCAGCATTTT	CASSNRVNQPQHF
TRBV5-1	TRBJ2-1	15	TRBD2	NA	TGCGCCAGCAGCTCACAAGGGACTACCTACAATGAGCAGTTCTTC	CASSSQGTTYNEQFF
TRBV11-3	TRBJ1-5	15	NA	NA	TGTGCCAGCAGCCCACGTGGGACCCGCAATCAGCCCCAGCATTTT	CASSPRGTRNQPQHF
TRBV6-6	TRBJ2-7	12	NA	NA	TGTGCCACTCACAGTAGTACCTACGAGCAGTACTTC	CATHSSTYEQYF
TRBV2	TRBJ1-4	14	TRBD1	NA	TGTGCCAGCAGTTGGGACAGGGACGGTGAAAAACTGTTTTTT	CASSWDRDGEKLFF
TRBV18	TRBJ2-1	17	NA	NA	TGTGCCAGCTCACCACCGGCGGGATCCAGCTCCTACAATGAGCAGTTCTTC	CASSPPAGSSSYNEQFF
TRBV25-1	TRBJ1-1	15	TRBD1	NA	TGTGCCAGCAATCGGGACAGGACCATGAACACTGAAGCTTTCTTT	CASNRDRTMNTEAFF
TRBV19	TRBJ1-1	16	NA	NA	TGTGCCAGTAGTACGGCACCGGGACAACAGAACACTGAAGCTTTCTTT	CASSTAPGQQNTEAFF
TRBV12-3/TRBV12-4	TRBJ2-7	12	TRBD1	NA	TGTGCCAGCAGACGGGACAGCTACGAGCAGTACTTC	CASRRDSYEQYF
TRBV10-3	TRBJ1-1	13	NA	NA	TGTGCCATCAGTGCCCTCATGAACACTGAAGCTTTCTTT	CAISALMNTEAFF
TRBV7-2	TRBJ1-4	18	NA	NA	TGTGCCAGCAGCTTAAAGGGGGGGGCCGTGGCCTTGGGAGAAAAACTGTTTTTT	CASSLKGGAVALGEKLFF
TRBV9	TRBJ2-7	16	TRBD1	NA	TGTGCCAGCAGCGGTCAGTCCGAGACAGGGGCCCACGAGCAGTACTTC	CASSGQSETGAHEQYF
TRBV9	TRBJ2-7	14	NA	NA	TGTGCCAGCAGCGAGGCGATAGGGTCCTACGAGCAGTACTTC	CASSEAIGSYEQYF
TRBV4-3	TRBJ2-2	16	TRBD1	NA	TGCGCCAGCAGCCAAGGCCAGGGGGTTGGCCCCGGGGAGCTGTTTTTT	CASSQGQGVGPGELFF
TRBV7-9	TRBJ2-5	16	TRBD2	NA	TGTGCCAGCAGCTTAGGTAGCGGGGGAGTTGGAGAGACCCAGTACTTC	CASSLGSGGVGETQYF
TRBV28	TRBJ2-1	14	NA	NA	TGTGCCAGCAGTTTCGGACTCGCCTACAATGAGCAGTTCTTC	CASSFGLAYNEQFF
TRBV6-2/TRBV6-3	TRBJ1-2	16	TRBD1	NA	TGTGCCAGCAGTTATGGGGGATCGACAGGGTACTATGGCTACACCTTC	CASSYGGSTGYYGYTF